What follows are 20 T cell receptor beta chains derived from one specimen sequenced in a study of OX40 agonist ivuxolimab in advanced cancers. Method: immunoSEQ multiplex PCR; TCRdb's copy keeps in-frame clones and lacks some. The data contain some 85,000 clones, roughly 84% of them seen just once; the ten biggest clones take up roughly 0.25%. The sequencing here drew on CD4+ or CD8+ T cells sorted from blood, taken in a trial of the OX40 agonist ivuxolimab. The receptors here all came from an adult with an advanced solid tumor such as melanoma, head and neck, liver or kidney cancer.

CDR3 bases: TGTGCCAGCAGCTTGCAGGGGAGCACCGGGGAGCTGTTTTTT. Protein: CASSLQGSTGELFF. This chain connects TRBV5-4 to TRBJ2-2, with D possibly being TRBD1 (6 bases). V gave up 1 base and J gave up 4 bases, with 8 bases separating them. Germline loops: CDR1 SGHNT, CDR2 YYREEE (reference sequence). The CDR3 extends over 14 amino acids.

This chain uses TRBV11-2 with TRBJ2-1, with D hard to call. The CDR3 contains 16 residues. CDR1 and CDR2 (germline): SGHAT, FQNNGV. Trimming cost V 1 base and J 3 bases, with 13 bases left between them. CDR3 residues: CASSLVRLLRYNEQFF. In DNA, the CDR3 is TGTGCCAGCAGCTTAGTACGACTCCTCCGCTACAATGAGCAGTTCTTC.

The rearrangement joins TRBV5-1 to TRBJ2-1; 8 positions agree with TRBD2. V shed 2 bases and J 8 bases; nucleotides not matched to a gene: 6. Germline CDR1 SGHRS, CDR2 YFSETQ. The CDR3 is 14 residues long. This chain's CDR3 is CASSLISGSYEQFF. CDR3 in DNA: TGCGCCAGCAGCTTAATAAGCGGGAGTTATGAGCAGTTCTTC.

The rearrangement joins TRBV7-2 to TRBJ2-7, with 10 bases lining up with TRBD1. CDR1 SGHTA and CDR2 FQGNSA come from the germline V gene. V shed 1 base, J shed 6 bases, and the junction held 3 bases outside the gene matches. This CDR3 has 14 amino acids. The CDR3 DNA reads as TGTGCCAGCAGCTTAGGGACAGGGGGAGGCGAGCAGTACTTC. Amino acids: CASSLGTGGGEQYF.

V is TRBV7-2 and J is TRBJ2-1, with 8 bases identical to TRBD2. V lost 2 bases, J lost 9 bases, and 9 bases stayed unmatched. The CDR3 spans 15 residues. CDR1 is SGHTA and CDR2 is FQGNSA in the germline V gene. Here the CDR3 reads CASSLQSGRSGEQFF. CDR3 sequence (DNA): TGTGCCAGCAGCTTACAAAGCGGGAGAAGCGGTGAGCAGTTCTTC.

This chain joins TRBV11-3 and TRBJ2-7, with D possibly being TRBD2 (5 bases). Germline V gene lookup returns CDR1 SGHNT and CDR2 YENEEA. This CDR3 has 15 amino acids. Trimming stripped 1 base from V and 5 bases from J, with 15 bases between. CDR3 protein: CASSLGRSQSDEQYF. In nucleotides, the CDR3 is TGTGCCAGCAGCTTAGGGAGGTCTCAATCCGACGAGCAGTACTTC.

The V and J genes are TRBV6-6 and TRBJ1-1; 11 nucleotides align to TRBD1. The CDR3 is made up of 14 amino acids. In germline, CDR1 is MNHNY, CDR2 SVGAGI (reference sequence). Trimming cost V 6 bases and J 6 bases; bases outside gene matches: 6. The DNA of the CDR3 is TGTGCCAGCAGGGTGGGACAGGGGGTCGCTGAAGCTTTCTTT. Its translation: CASRVGQGVAEAFF.

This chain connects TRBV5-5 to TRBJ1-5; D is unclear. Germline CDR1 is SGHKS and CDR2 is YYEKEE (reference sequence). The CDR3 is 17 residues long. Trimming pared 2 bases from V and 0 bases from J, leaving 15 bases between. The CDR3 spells CASSFRESTFSNQPQHF. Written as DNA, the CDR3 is TGTGCCAGCAGCTTCCGTGAATCGACATTTAGCAATCAGCCCCAGCATTTT.

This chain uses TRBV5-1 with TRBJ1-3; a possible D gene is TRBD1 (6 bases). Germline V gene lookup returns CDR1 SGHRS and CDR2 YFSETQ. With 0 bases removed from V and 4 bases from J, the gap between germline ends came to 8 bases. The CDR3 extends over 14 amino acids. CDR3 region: CASSLGTEGNTIYF. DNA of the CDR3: TGCGCCAGCAGCTTGGGGACAGAAGGAAACACCATATATTTT.

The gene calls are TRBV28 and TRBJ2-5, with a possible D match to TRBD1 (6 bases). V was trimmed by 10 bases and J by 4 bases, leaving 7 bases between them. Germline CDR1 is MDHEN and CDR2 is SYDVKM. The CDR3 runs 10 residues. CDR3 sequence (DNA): TGTGCCACCAGGGGAGAGACCCAGTACTTC. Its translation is CATRGETQYF.

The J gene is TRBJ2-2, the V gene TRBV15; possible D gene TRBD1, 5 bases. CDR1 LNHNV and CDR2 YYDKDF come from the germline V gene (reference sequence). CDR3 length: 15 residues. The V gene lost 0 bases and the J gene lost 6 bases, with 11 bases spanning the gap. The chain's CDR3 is CATSREQTVAGELFF. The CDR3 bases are TGTGCCACCAGCAGAGAACAGACAGTGGCCGGGGAGCTGTTTTTT.

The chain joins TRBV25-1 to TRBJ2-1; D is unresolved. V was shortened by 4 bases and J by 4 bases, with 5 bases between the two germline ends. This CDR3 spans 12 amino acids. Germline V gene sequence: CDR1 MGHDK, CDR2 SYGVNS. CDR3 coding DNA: TGTGCCAGCAGTGGACCATACAATGAGCAGTTCTTC. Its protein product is CASSGPYNEQFF.

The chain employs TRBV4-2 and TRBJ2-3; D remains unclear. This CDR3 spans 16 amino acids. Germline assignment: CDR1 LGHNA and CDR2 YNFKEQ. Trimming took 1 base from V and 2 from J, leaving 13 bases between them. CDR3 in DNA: TGTGCCAGCAGCCAAGCTGGTCTTGACTCCACAGATACGCAGTATTTT. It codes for CASSQAGLDSTDTQYF.

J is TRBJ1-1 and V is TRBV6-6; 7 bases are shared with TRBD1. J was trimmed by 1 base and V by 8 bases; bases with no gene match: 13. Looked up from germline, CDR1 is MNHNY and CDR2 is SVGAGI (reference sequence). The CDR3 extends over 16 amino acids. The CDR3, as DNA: TGTGCCAGCCGACCCCCGCGGGACAGCAAGAACACTGAAGCTTTCTTT. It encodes CASRPPRDSKNTEAFF.

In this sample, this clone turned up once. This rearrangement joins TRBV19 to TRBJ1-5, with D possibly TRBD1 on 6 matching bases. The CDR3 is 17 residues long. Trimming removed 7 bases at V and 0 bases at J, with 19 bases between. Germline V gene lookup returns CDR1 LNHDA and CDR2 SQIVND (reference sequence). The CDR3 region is CASTRQGWAYSNQPQHF. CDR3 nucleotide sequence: TGTGCCAGTACTCGCCAGGGGTGGGCTTATAGCAATCAGCCCCAGCATTTT.

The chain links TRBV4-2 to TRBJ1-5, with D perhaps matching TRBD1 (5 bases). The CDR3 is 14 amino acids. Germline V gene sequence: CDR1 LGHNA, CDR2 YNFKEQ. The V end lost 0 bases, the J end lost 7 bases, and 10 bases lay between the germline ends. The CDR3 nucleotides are TGTGCCAGCAGCCAAGACCAGGGCTACCAGCCCCAGCATTTT. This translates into CASSQDQGYQPQHF.

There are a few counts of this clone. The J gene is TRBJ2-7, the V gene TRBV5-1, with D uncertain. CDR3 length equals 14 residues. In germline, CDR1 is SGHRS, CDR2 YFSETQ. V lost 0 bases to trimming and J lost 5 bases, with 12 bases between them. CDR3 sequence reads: CASSLEGSSHEQYF. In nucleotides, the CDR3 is TGCGCCAGCAGCTTGGAGGGTAGCAGCCACGAGCAGTACTTC.

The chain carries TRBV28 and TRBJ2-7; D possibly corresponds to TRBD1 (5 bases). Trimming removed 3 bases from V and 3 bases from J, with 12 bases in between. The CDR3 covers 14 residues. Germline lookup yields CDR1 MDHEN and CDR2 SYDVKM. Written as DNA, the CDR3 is TGTGCCAGCAGTTTTTCAGGGTTTGACTACGAGCAGTACTTC. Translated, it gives CASSFSGFDYEQYF.

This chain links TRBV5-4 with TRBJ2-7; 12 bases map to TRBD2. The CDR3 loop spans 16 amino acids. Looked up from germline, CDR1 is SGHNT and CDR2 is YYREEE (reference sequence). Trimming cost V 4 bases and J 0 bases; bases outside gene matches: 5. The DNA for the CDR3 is TGTGCCAGCAGCCGTAAACTAGCGGGAGGCTCCTACGAGCAGTACTTC. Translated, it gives CASSRKLAGGSYEQYF.

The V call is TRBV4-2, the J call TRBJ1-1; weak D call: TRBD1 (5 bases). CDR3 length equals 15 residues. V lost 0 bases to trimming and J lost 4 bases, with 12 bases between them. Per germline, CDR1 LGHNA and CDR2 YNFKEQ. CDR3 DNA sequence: TGTGCCAGCAGCCAAGAGGGACGGCAAGTCACTGAAGCTTTCTTT. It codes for CASSQEGRQVTEAFF.